These 7 T cell receptor beta chains share one sample of origin, sequenced in a study of cytomegalovirus exposure and HLA in healthy donors. The PCR employed 60 Vbeta primers together with 13 Jbeta primers. Data came from immunoSEQ multiplex PCR; TCRdb stores just in-frame clones and leaves some out. Among 200,000 or so clones listed, approximately 87% were seen once. Material for sequencing was PBMCs. Source of these receptors: a human donor in good health.

This clone occurred a few times. V and J are TRBV28 and TRBJ2-7; 8 bases fit TRBD1. CDR1 MDHEN and CDR2 SYDVKM come from the germline V gene. The CDR3 spans 13 residues. The V gene end was trimmed by 7 bases and the J gene end by 5 bases; junction bases not matched to a gene: 7. The CDR3: CASIAGGRDEQYF. The CDR3 DNA reads TGTGCCAGCATCGCAGGGGGCAGGGACGAGCAGTACTTC.

The chain links TRBV7-9 to TRBJ2-1, with D unresolved. Germline CDR1 reads SEHNR; CDR2 reads FQNEAQ (reference sequence). Trimming left V 2 bases short and J 9 bases short, with 8 bases between. The length of the CDR3 is 12 residues. The CDR3 sequence is CASSLSRSEQFF. The CDR3 nucleotides are TGTGCCAGCAGCTTATCTAGGAGTGAGCAGTTCTTC.

J is TRBJ2-3 and V is TRBV6-6; 7 bases align to TRBD1. The CDR3 consists of 13 residues. V trimming: 2 bases; J trimming: 6 bases; junction bases outside the gene matches: 2. Germline-derived CDR1 and CDR2 are MNHNY and SVGAGI (reference sequence). As DNA, the CDR3 is TGTGCCAGCAGTTACGACAGGGATGATACGCAGTATTTT. Protein: CASSYDRDDTQYF.

V usage is TRBV7-2 and J usage is TRBJ2-3; D perhaps matches TRBD1 (6 bases). V lost 4 bases, J lost 7 bases, and 15 bases lay in between. The CDR3 has 14 amino acids. CDR1 is SGHTA and CDR2 is FQGNSA in the germline V gene. CDR3 nucleotides: TGTGCCAGCAGCTCGTTCACCAGGGGTAATACGCAGTATTTT. Translating it yields CASSSFTRGNTQYF.

The rearrangement uses TRBV14 and TRBJ2-2; TRBD2 matches at 15 bases. The CDR3 runs 18 residues. The germline CDR1 and CDR2 sequences are SGHDN and FVKESK. V lost 1 base to trimming and J lost 2 bases; unmatched junction nucleotides: 2. The CDR3 reads CASSQGTSGRANTGELFF. Here the CDR3 DNA reads TGTGCCAGCAGCCAAGGGACTAGCGGGAGGGCCAACACCGGGGAGCTGTTTTTT.

V gene TRBV4-3 combines with J gene TRBJ2-1; 8 nucleotides match TRBD2. The CDR3 has 17 amino acids. The junction had 12 bases not matched to a gene; V was cut back by 0 bases and J by 8 bases. The germline gives CDR1 LGHNA, CDR2 YSLEER. For the CDR3, the DNA is TGCGCCAGCAGCCAAGATGGGGGCGGGAGGCTGGGGGATGAGCAGTTCTTC. It yields the protein CASSQDGGGRLGDEQFF.

This chain connects TRBV19 to TRBJ1-5; no clear D gene. Trimming took 1 base from V and 4 from J, leaving 8 bases between them. There are 14 residues in the CDR3. Germline V gene lookup returns CDR1 LNHDA and CDR2 SQIVND (reference sequence). The CDR3 protein is CASSIAVWNQPQHF. CDR3 DNA: TGTGCCAGTAGTATAGCAGTTTGGAATCAGCCCCAGCATTTT.